The rows below give T cell receptor beta chains drawn from one sample of a study of blood T cells in healthy people across ages. TCRdb independently ran MiXCR on the 5' RACE reads; one entry per CDR3 protein. This table has about 640,000 distinct CDR3 sequences, roughly 58% appearing once. Sequences were obtained from blood. The receptors come from a man in his 60s in good health. CDR3s include the opening cysteine and the closing phenylalanine or tryptophan. The order of the fields is D gene, clone size, J gene, V gene, CDR3 protein, CDR3 DNA. D genes are given only for firm matches. Size tells how often a clone was seen (once, few, many) or the class of an expanded clone, and some rows leave it out.

d_call: NA
clone_size: NA
j_call: TRBJ2-5
v_call: TRBV10-2
cdr3_aa: CASSEAILQEAQYF
cdr3_nt: TGCGCCAGCAGTGAGGCGATCCTCCAAGAGGCCCAGTACTTC

d_call: NA
clone_size: few
j_call: TRBJ1-2
v_call: TRBV12-3/TRBV12-4
cdr3_aa: CASTPDSNYGYTF
cdr3_nt: TGTGCCAGCACTCCAGACAGCAACTATGGCTACACCTTC

d_call: NA
clone_size: few
j_call: TRBJ2-1
v_call: TRBV2
cdr3_aa: CASSREGSYNEQFF
cdr3_nt: TGTGCCAGCAGTCGGGAAGGGTCCTACAATGAGCAGTTCTTC

d_call: NA
clone_size: few
j_call: TRBJ2-7
v_call: TRBV3-1
cdr3_aa: CASSQGSGEQYF
cdr3_nt: TGTGCCAGCAGCCAAGGAAGCGGGGAGCAGTACTTC

d_call: NA
clone_size: few
j_call: TRBJ2-1
v_call: TRBV29-1
cdr3_aa: CSVRIGRVDEQFF
cdr3_nt: TGCAGCGTTAGGATCGGCAGGGTGGATGAGCAGTTCTTC

d_call: TRBD1
clone_size: NA
j_call: TRBJ2-2
v_call: TRBV7-2
cdr3_aa: CASSQTGPGELFF
cdr3_nt: TGTGCCAGCAGCCAGACAGGGCCCGGGGAGCTGTTTTTT

d_call: NA
clone_size: few
j_call: TRBJ2-5
v_call: TRBV25-1
cdr3_aa: CASSASPQETQYF
cdr3_nt: TGTGCCAGCAGTGCGAGTCCTCAAGAGACCCAGTACTTC

d_call: NA
clone_size: once
j_call: TRBJ2-1
v_call: TRBV3-1
cdr3_aa: CASSFSGRSSYNEQFF
cdr3_nt: TGTGCCAGCAGTTTTTCGGGGCGCAGCTCCTACAATGAGCAGTTCTTC

d_call: NA
clone_size: once
j_call: TRBJ2-5
v_call: TRBV28
cdr3_aa: CASSFQGVVQETQYF
cdr3_nt: TGTGCCAGCAGTTTTCAAGGGGTGGTCCAAGAGACCCAGTACTTC

d_call: NA
clone_size: few
j_call: TRBJ2-3
v_call: TRBV11-2
cdr3_aa: CASSSRVSTDTQYF
cdr3_nt: TGTGCCAGCAGCTCACGGGTTAGCACAGATACGCAGTATTTT

d_call: NA
clone_size: NA
j_call: TRBJ2-5
v_call: TRBV7-9
cdr3_aa: CASSLPRGTQETQYF
cdr3_nt: TGTGCCAGCAGCCTCCCTAGGGGAACCCAAGAGACCCAGTACTTC

d_call: TRBD1
clone_size: NA
j_call: TRBJ2-5
v_call: TRBV18
cdr3_aa: CASSPVQGAGETQYF
cdr3_nt: TGTGCCAGCTCACCAGTACAGGGGGCCGGAGAGACCCAGTACTTC

d_call: TRBD2
clone_size: NA
j_call: TRBJ2-1
v_call: TRBV28
cdr3_aa: CASSYQTGGPDEQFF
cdr3_nt: TGTGCCAGCAGTTACCAGACGGGGGGGCCCGATGAGCAGTTCTTC

d_call: NA
clone_size: NA
j_call: TRBJ2-1
v_call: TRBV5-4
cdr3_aa: CASSGAFAGNEQFF
cdr3_nt: TGTGCCAGCAGCGGGGCCTTTGCGGGCAATGAGCAGTTCTTC

d_call: TRBD2
clone_size: few
j_call: TRBJ2-5
v_call: TRBV29-1
cdr3_aa: CSVATSGGETQYF
cdr3_nt: TGCAGCGTTGCTACTAGCGGGGGGGAGACCCAGTACTTC

d_call: TRBD1
clone_size: NA
j_call: TRBJ1-2
v_call: TRBV7-6
cdr3_aa: CASSPGGGHYGYTF
cdr3_nt: TGTGCCAGCAGCCCAGGGGGGGGCCACTATGGCTACACCTTC

d_call: TRBD1
clone_size: once
j_call: TRBJ2-1
v_call: TRBV2
cdr3_aa: CASTGQGFLDEQFF
cdr3_nt: TGTGCCAGCACCGGACAGGGGTTTCTCGATGAGCAGTTCTTC

d_call: NA
clone_size: NA
j_call: TRBJ1-2
v_call: TRBV11-2
cdr3_aa: CASSLMDYGYTF
cdr3_nt: TGTGCCAGCAGCTTAATGGACTATGGCTACACCTTC

d_call: NA
clone_size: NA
j_call: TRBJ2-5
v_call: TRBV7-9
cdr3_aa: CASSLTLVQETQYF
cdr3_nt: TGTGCCAGCAGCTTAACCCTAGTCCAAGAGACCCAGTACTTC

d_call: TRBD1
clone_size: NA
j_call: TRBJ2-3
v_call: TRBV28
cdr3_aa: CASSSLIPRQGEYVVDTQYF
cdr3_nt: TGTGCCAGCAGTTCCCTCATCCCTCGTCAGGGGGAATACGTAGTAGATACGCAGTATTTT

d_call: TRBD1
clone_size: NA
j_call: TRBJ1-2
v_call: TRBV5-1
cdr3_aa: CASSPDRLNYGYTF
cdr3_nt: TGCGCCAGCAGCCCGGACAGGCTTAACTATGGCTACACCTTC

d_call: NA
clone_size: NA
j_call: TRBJ1-2
v_call: TRBV12-3/TRBV12-4
cdr3_aa: CASSYHGYTF
cdr3_nt: TGTGCCAGCAGTTATCATGGCTACACCTTC

d_call: NA
clone_size: NA
j_call: TRBJ1-2
v_call: TRBV29-1
cdr3_aa: CSVEDRNVRGYTF
cdr3_nt: TGCAGCGTTGAAGATCGGAACGTCAGAGGCTACACCTTC

d_call: TRBD1
clone_size: NA
j_call: TRBJ2-1
v_call: TRBV5-1
cdr3_aa: CASSPPGQGGTYNEQFF
cdr3_nt: TGCGCCAGCAGCCCGCCGGGACAGGGAGGGACCTACAATGAGCAGTTCTTC

d_call: TRBD1
clone_size: NA
j_call: TRBJ1-4
v_call: TRBV12-3/TRBV12-4
cdr3_aa: CASSRRQGTSEKLFF
cdr3_nt: TGTGCCAGCAGCAGACGACAGGGGACCTCTGAAAAACTGTTTTTT

d_call: TRBD2
clone_size: NA
j_call: TRBJ2-4
v_call: TRBV11-2
cdr3_aa: CASSPPGGPSIQYF
cdr3_nt: TGTGCCAGCAGCCCCCCGGGGGGGCCGAGCATTCAGTACTTC

d_call: NA
clone_size: NA
j_call: TRBJ2-1
v_call: TRBV4-2
cdr3_aa: CASSQGGGGPYNEQFF
cdr3_nt: TGTGCCAGCAGCCAAGGGGGTGGGGGGCCCTACAATGAGCAGTTCTTC

d_call: TRBD2
clone_size: NA
j_call: TRBJ2-5
v_call: TRBV12-3/TRBV12-4
cdr3_aa: CASSPKRGGAQETQYF
cdr3_nt: TGTGCCAGCAGTCCCAAGCGGGGGGGAGCGCAAGAGACCCAGTACTTC

d_call: NA
clone_size: NA
j_call: TRBJ1-2
v_call: TRBV28
cdr3_aa: CASMRGYGYTF
cdr3_nt: TGTGCCAGCATGAGGGGGTATGGCTACACCTTC

d_call: NA
clone_size: NA
j_call: TRBJ2-7
v_call: TRBV14
cdr3_aa: CASSQEWNSEQYF
cdr3_nt: TGTGCCAGCAGCCAAGAGTGGAACAGCGAGCAGTACTTC

d_call: NA
clone_size: NA
j_call: TRBJ2-4
v_call: TRBV7-2
cdr3_aa: CASRVSPRRAKNIQYF
cdr3_nt: TGTGCCAGCAGGGTTTCTCCCCGGCGAGCCAAAAACATTCAGTACTTC

d_call: NA
clone_size: NA
j_call: TRBJ1-1
v_call: TRBV20-1
cdr3_aa: CSARVQENTEAFF
cdr3_nt: TGCAGTGCTAGAGTACAGGAGAACACTGAAGCTTTCTTT

d_call: TRBD1
clone_size: NA
j_call: TRBJ1-1
v_call: TRBV12-3/TRBV12-4
cdr3_aa: CAGSDPKNGTVEAFF
cdr3_nt: TGTGCCGGCAGTGATCCGAAGAACGGGACAGTCGAAGCTTTCTTT

d_call: TRBD1
clone_size: once
j_call: TRBJ1-2
v_call: TRBV5-6
cdr3_aa: CASSPGTGGASYGYTF
cdr3_nt: TGTGCCAGCAGCCCCGGGACAGGGGGCGCTAGTTATGGCTACACCTTC

d_call: TRBD1
clone_size: NA
j_call: TRBJ1-2
v_call: TRBV7-9
cdr3_aa: CASSRNTGGYGYTF
cdr3_nt: TGTGCCAGCAGCAGGAATACAGGGGGCTATGGCTACACCTTC

d_call: NA
clone_size: NA
j_call: TRBJ2-3
v_call: TRBV18
cdr3_aa: CASSTSLATQTTDTQYF
cdr3_nt: TGTGCCAGCTCAACCAGTCTGGCCACTCAAACGACAGATACGCAGTATTTT

d_call: NA
clone_size: NA
j_call: TRBJ2-3
v_call: TRBV5-1
cdr3_aa: CASSTGRAPDTQYF
cdr3_nt: TGCGCCAGCAGCACGGGCAGGGCTCCAGATACGCAGTATTTT

d_call: NA
clone_size: NA
j_call: TRBJ2-7
v_call: TRBV20-1
cdr3_aa: CSARAVAYEQYF
cdr3_nt: TGCAGTGCTAGGGCGGTCGCCTACGAGCAGTACTTC

d_call: TRBD2
clone_size: NA
j_call: TRBJ2-7
v_call: TRBV4-2
cdr3_aa: CASSPSGGSDEQYF
cdr3_nt: TGTGCCAGCAGCCCCAGCGGGGGGTCGGATGAGCAGTACTTC

d_call: NA
clone_size: NA
j_call: TRBJ1-1
v_call: TRBV6-2/TRBV6-3
cdr3_aa: CASSYSHTGGGTTEAFF
cdr3_nt: TGTGCCAGCAGTTACTCTCATACCGGGGGCGGGACCACTGAAGCTTTCTTT